The clone carrying this T cell receptor beta chain was seen at least ten times. Antigen: not known. Using its own MiXCR run on the 5' RACE reads, TCRdb lists one record per CDR3 protein. The sample lists 81,000 or so distinct CDR3 sequences, approximately 5% occurring once. This specimen belongs to a study of neurological immune-mediated disorders. The CDR3 extends over 15 amino acids. The V and J ends lost 2 bases and 3 bases, in that order; junction bases with no gene match: 5. Germline assignment: CDR1 SEHNR and CDR2 FQNEAQ (reference sequence). General study findings and limits: Expanded clones shared no CDR3 amino acid sequences across subjects, suggesting private repertoires in all groups.

The receptor was derived from a woman in her twenties or thirties with multiple sclerosis. Sequenced material: PBMCs. The chain couples TRBV7-9 to TRBJ2-3, with 7 positions matching TRBD1. The CDR3 reads CASSLTGTDTDTQYF. CDR3 in DNA: TGTGCCAGCAGCTTAACCGGGACAGATACAGATACGCAGTATTTT.